This paragraph covers one T cell receptor beta chain sequence. As yet, its antigen is unknown. Germline trimming cut 2 bases from V and 5 bases from J; bases unmatched to any gene: 7. This CDR3 comprises 15 residues. Looked up from germline, CDR1 is SGHRS and CDR2 is YFSETQ. This sample was included in a study of T cell responses to AZD1222 COVID-19 vaccine. The study, taken as a whole, reports: Without day 14 samples, only post-peak T cell repertoires were studied. Increases in Spike-specific TCR breadth and depth were seen after two AZD1222 doses.

Using immunoSEQ multiplex PCR, the repertoire was profiled, and TCRdb retains in-frame clones only, with some absent. The table includes about 78,000 clones, around 90% detected once. The sequencing here drew on peripheral blood, taken on day 0 of AZD1222 vaccination. V is TRBV5-1 and J is TRBJ1-2; 9 nucleotides line up with TRBD1. This clonotype was obtained from an adult in good health. CDR3 bases: TGCGCCAGCAGCTTTGCGGGGGACAGGGTGTATGGCTACACCTTC. It specifies CASSFAGDRVYGYTF. Full variable domain (rest looked up from reference TRBV5-1 and TRBJ1-2): KAGVTQTPRYLIKTRGQQVTLSCSPISGHRSVSWYQQTPGQGLQFLFEYFSETQRNKGNFPGRFSGRQFSNSRSEMNVSTLELGDSALYLCASSFAGDRVYGYTFGSGTRLTVV.